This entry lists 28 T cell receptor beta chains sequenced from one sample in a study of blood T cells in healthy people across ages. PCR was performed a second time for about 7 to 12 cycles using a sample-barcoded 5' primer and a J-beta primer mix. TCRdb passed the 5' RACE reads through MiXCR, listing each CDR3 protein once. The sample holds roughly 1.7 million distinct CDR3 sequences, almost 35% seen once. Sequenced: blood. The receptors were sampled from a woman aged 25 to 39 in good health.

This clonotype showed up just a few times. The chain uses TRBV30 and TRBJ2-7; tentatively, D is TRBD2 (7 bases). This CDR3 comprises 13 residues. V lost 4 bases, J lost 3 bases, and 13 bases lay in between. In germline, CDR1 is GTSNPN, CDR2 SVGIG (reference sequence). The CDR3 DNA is TGTGCCTGGAAAGCGGGACAACTCTACGAGCAGTACTTC. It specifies CAWKAGQLYEQYF.

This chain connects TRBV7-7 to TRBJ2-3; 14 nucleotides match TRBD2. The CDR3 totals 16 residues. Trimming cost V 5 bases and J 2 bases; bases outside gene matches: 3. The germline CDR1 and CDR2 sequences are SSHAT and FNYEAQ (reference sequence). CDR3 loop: CASSQGLAGVTDTQYF. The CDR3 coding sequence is TGTGCCAGCAGCCAGGGACTAGCGGGGGTCACAGATACGCAGTATTTT.

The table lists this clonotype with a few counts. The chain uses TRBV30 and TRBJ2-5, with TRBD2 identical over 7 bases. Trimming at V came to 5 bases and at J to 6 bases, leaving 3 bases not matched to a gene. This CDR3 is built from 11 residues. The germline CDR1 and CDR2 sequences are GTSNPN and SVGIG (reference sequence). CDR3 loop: CAWGGDQTQYF. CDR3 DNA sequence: TGTGCCTGGGGGGGGGATCAGACCCAGTACTTC. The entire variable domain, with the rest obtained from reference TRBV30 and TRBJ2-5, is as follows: SQTIHQWPATLVQPVGSPLSLECTVEGTSNPNLYWYRQAAGRGLQLLFYSVGIGQISSEVPQNLSASRPQDRQFILSSKKLLLSDSGFYLCAWGGDQTQYFGPGTRLLVL.

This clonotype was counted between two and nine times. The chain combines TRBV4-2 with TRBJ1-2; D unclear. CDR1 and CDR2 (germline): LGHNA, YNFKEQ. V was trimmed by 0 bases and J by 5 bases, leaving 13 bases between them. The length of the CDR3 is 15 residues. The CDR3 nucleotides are TGTGCCAGCAGCCAAGATGGACCGTCAGGATATGGCTACACCTTC. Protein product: CASSQDGPSGYGYTF.

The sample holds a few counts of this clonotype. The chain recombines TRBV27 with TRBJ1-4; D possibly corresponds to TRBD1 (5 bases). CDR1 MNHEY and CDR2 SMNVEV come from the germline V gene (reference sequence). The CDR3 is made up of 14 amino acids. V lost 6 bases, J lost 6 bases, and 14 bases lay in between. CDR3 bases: TGTGCCAGCAGCTCAGGGCTAGGGCATGAAAAACTGTTTTTT. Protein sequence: CASSSGLGHEKLFF.

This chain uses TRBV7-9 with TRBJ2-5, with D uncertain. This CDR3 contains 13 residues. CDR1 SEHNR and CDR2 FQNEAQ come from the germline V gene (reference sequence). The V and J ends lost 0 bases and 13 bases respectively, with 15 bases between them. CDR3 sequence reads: CASSLAETTRLYF. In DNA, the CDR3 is TGTGCCAGCAGCTTAGCGGAGACAACGCGTTTGTACTTC.

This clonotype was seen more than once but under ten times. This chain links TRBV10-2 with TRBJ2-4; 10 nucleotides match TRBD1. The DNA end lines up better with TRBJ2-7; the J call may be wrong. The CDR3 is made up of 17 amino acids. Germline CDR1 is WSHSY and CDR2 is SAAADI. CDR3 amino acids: CASSENPGQGRGYEQYF. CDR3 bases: TGCGCCAGCAGTGAGAACCCGGGACAGGGGAGGGGTTACGAGCAGTACTTC.

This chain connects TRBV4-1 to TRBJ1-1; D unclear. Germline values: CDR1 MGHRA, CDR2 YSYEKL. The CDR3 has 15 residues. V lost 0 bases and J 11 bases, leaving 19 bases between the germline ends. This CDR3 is CASSQESNEGLWAFF. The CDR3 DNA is TGCGCCAGCAGCCAAGAGTCCAACGAAGGATTATGGGCTTTCTTT.

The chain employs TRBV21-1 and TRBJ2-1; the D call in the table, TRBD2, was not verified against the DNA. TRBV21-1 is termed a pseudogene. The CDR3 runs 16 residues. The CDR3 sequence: CASSKREGLRSNEQFF. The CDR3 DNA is TGTGCCAGCAGCAAACGGGAGGGCCTGCGAAGCAATGAGCAGTTCTTC.

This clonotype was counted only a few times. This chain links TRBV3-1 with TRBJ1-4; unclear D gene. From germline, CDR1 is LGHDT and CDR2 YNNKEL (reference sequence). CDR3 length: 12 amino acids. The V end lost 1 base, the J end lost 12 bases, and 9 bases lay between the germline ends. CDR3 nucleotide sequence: TGTGCCAGCAGCCAAGGTCGTGCTGAACTGTTTTTT. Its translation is CASSQGRAELFF. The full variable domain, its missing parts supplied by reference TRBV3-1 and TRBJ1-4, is DTAVSQTPKYLVTQMGNDKSIKCEQNLGHDTMYWYKQDSKKFLKIMFSYNNKELIINETVPNRFSPKSPDKAHLNLHINSLELGDSAVYFCASSQGRAELFFGSGTQLSVL.

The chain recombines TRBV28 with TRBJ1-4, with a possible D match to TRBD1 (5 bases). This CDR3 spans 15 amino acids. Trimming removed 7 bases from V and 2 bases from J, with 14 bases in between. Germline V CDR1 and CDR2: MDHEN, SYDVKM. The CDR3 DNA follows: TGTGCCAGCACGGGGTCCCGGGGCACTAATGAAAAACTGTTTTTT. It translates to CASTGSRGTNEKLFF. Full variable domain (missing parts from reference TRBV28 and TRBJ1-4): DVKVTQSSRYLVKRTGEKVFLECVQDMDHENMFWYRQDPGLGLRLIYFSYDVKMKEKGDIPEGYSVSREKKERFSLILESASTNQTSMYLCASTGSRGTNEKLFFGSGTQLSVL.

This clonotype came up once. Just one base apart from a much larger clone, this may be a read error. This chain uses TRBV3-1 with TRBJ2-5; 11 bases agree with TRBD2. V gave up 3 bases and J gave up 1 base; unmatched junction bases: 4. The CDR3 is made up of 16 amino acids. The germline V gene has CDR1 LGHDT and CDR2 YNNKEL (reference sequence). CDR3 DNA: TGTGCCAGCAGCCAGACTAGCGGGGAAGGCCAAGAGACCCAGTACTTC. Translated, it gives CASSQTSGEGQETQYF.

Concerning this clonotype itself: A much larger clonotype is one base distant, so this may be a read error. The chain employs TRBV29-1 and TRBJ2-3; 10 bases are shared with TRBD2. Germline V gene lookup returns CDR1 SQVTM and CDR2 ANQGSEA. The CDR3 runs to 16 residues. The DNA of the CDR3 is TGCGGCGTTGAAGGTAGCCTAGCGGGAGAGACAGATACGCAGTATTTT. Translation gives CGVEGSLAGETDTQYF.

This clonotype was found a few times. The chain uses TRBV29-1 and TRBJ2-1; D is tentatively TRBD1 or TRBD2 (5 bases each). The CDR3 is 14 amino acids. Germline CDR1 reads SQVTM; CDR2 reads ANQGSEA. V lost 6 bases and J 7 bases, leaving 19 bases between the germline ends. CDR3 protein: CSVAIPGPRNEQFF. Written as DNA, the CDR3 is TGCAGCGTGGCAATACCGGGGCCAAGGAATGAGCAGTTCTTC.

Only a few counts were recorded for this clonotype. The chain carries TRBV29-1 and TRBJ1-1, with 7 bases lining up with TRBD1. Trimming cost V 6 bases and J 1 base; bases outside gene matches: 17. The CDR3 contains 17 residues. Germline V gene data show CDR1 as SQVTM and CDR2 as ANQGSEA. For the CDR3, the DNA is TGCAGCGTCCGTATACGACAGGGTGGGAGTCGGAACACTGAAGCTTTCTTT. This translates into CSVRIRQGGSRNTEAFF.

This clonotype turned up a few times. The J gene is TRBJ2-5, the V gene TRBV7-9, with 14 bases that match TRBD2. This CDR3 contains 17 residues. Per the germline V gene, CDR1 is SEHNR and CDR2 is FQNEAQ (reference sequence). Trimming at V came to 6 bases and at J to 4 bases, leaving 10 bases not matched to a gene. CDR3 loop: CASSSIFGLAGGETQYF. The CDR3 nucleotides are TGTGCCAGCAGTTCGATATTCGGACTAGCGGGGGGAGAGACCCAGTACTTC. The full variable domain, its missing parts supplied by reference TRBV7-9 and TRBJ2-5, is DTGVSQNPRHKITKRGQNVTFRCDPISEHNRLYWYRQTLGQGPEFLTYFQNEAQLEKSRLLSDRFSAERPKGSFSTLEIQRTEQGDSAMYLCASSSIFGLAGGETQYFGPGTRLLVL.

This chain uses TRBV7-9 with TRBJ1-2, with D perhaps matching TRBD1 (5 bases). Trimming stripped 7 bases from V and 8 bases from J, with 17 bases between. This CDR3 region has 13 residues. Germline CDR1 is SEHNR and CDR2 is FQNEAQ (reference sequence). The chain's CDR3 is CASNLGQRGGYTF. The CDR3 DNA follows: TGTGCCAGCAACCTGGGGCAAAGGGGCGGCTACACCTTC. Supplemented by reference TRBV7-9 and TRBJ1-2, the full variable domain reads DTGVSQNPRHKITKRGQNVTFRCDPISEHNRLYWYRQTLGQGPEFLTYFQNEAQLEKSRLLSDRFSAERPKGSFSTLEIQRTEQGDSAMYLCASNLGQRGGYTFGSGTRLTVV.

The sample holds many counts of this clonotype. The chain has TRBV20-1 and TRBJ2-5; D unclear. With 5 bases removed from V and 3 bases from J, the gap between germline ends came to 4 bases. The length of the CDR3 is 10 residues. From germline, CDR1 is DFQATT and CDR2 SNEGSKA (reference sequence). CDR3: CSALEETQYF. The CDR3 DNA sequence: TGCAGTGCTCTCGAAGAGACCCAGTACTTC.

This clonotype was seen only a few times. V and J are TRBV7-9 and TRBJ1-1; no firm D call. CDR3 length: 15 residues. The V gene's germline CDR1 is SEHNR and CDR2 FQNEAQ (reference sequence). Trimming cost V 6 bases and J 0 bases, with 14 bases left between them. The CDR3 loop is CASSSVGRMNTEAFF. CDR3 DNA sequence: TGTGCCAGCAGTTCTGTAGGGAGGATGAACACTGAAGCTTTCTTT.

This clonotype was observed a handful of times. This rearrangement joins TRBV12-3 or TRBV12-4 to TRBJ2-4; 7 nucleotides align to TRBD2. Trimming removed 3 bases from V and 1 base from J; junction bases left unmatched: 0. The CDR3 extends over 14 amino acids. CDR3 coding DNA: TGTGCCAGCAGTTTCGGGAGGGCCAAAAACATTCAGTACTTC. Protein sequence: CASSFGRAKNIQYF.

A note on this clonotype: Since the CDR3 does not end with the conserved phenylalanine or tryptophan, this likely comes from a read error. This CDR3 reads CSVESSGLAVLTDTQYL. In DNA form, the CDR3 reads TGCAGCGTTGAATCCTCGGGACTAGCGGTTCTCACAGATACGCAGTATTTG. V gene TRBV29-1 combines with J gene TRBJ2-3; 11 bases map to TRBD2. Trimming removed 2 bases from V and 2 bases from J; junction bases left unmatched: 9. Germline CDR1 SQVTM, CDR2 ANQGSEA. This CDR3 contains 17 residues.

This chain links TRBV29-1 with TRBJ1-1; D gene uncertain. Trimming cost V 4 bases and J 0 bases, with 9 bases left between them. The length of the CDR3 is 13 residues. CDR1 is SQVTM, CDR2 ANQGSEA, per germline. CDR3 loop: CSVGSPMNTEAFF. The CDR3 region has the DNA TGCAGCGTTGGATCACCCATGAACACTGAAGCTTTCTTT.

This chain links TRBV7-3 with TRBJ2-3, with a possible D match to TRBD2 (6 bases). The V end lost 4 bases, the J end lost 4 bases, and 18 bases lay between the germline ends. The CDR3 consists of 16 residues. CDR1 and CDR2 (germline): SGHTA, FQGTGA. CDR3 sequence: CASSWRGNSPPDTQYF. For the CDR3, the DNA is TGTGCCAGCAGCTGGCGGGGAAATTCCCCTCCAGATACGCAGTATTTT.

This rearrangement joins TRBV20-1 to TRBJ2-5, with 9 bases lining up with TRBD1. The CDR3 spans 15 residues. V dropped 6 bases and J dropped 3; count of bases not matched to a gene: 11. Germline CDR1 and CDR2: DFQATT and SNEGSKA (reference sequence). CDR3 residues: CSAHGAGQGEETQYF. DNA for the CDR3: TGCAGTGCCCATGGCGCGGGACAGGGAGAAGAGACCCAGTACTTC.

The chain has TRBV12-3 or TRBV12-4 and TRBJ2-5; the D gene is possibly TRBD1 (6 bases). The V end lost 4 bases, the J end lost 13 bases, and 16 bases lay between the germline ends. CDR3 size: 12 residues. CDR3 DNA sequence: TGTGCCAGCAGTTCCTACAGGGACGAGCGGTACTTC. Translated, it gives CASSSYRDERYF.

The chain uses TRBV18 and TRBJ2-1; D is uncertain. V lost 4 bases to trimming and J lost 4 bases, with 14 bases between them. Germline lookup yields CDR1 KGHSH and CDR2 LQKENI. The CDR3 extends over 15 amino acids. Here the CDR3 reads CASSRTSVPYNEQFF. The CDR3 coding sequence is TGTGCCAGCTCACGTACGAGCGTACCTTACAATGAGCAGTTCTTC. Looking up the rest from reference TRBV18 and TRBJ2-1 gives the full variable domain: NAGVMQNPRHLVRRRGQEARLRCSPMKGHSHVYWYRQLPEEGLKFMVYLQKENIIDESGMPKERFSAEFPKEGPSILRIQQVVRGDSAAYFCASSRTSVPYNEQFFGPGTRLTVL.

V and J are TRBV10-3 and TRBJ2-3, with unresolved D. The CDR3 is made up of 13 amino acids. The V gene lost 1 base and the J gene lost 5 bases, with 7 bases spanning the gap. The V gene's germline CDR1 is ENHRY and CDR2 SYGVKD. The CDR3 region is CAISELLGDTQYF. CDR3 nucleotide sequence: TGTGCCATCAGTGAGTTGTTAGGAGATACGCAGTATTTT.

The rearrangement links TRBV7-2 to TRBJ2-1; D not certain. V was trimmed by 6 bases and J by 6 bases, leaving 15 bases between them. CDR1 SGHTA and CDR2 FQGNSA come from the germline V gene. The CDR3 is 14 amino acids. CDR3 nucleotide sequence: TGTGCCAGCAGTCAAAAAAGGTTGGGCAATGAGCAGTTCTTC. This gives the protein CASSQKRLGNEQFF. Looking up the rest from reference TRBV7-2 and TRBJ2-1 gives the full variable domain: GAGVSQSPSNKVTEKGKDVELRCDPISGHTALYWYRQSLGQGLEFLIYFQGNSAPDKSGLPSDRFSAERTGGSVSTLTIQRTQQEDSAVYLCASSQKRLGNEQFFGPGTRLTVL.